One and the same sample provided the 28 T cell receptor beta chains below, sequenced in a study of blood T cell repertoires in COVID-19. Using immunoSEQ multiplex PCR, the repertoire was profiled, and TCRdb retains in-frame clones only, with some absent. This table holds around 480,000 clones, around 88% found once. Sequencing input: peripheral blood. The receptors derive from a woman in her fifties or sixties with COVID-19, enrolled during active disease.

This clone was counted many times. V gene TRBV5-1 combines with J gene TRBJ2-7; D is possibly TRBD2 (7 bases). This CDR3 is built from 15 residues. CDR1 and CDR2 from the germline V gene are SGHRS and YFSETQ. Trimming shortened V by 0 bases and J by 6 bases, and 16 bases separated the two germline ends. CDR3 amino acids: CASSLASGGLGEQYF. The CDR3, as DNA: TGCGCCAGCAGCTTGGCATCCGGGGGGCTGGGCGAGCAGTACTTC.

This chain links TRBV6-5 with TRBJ1-1, with D unresolved. Per the germline V gene, CDR1 is MNHEY and CDR2 is SVGAGI. The V end lost 5 bases, the J end lost 10 bases, and 11 bases lay between the germline ends. The CDR3 runs 11 residues. In DNA, the CDR3 is TGTGCCAGCAGTCGGGGAGCGGGAGCTTTCTTT. Its protein is CASSRGAGAFF.

V and J are TRBV30 and TRBJ1-6; TRBD1 matches at 8 bases. The germline CDR1 and CDR2 sequences are GTSNPN and SVGIG (reference sequence). V lost 1 base and J lost 7; bases outside the gene matches: 3. The CDR3 runs 14 residues. CDR3: CAWSAGGVNSPLHF. CDR3 DNA sequence: TGTGCCTGGAGTGCAGGGGGCGTCAATTCACCCCTCCACTTT.

The chain uses TRBV25-1 and TRBJ1-2; D is uncertain. Trimming removed 0 bases at V and 1 base at J, with 12 bases between. This CDR3 has 16 amino acids. Looked up from germline, CDR1 is MGHDK and CDR2 is SYGVNS. DNA of the CDR3: TGTGCCAGCAGTGAATATGGAGGGTCTAGTAACTATGGCTACACCTTC. It translates to CASSEYGGSSNYGYTF.

The chain couples TRBV24-1 to TRBJ1-5; TRBD1 agrees at 7 bases. V shed 6 bases and J 6 bases; nucleotides not matched to a gene: 7. CDR1 is KGHDR, CDR2 SFDVKD, per germline. This CDR3 comprises 14 residues. The CDR3 spells CATSMTGKLQPQHF. The CDR3 DNA sequence: TGTGCCACCAGTATGACAGGGAAGCTTCAGCCCCAGCATTTT.

This clone was detected once. This chain links TRBV12-3 or TRBV12-4 with TRBJ1-1; D may be TRBD1 (5 bases). The CDR3 is 12 residues long. V was trimmed by 3 bases and J by 6 bases, leaving 8 bases between them. CDR3 region: CASSFGGAEAFF. The CDR3 nucleotides read TGTGCCAGCAGTTTCGGAGGGGCTGAAGCTTTCTTT.

The chain employs TRBV6-4 and TRBJ2-2; the match to TRBD2 covers 11 bases. Germline-derived CDR1 and CDR2 are MRHNA and SNTAGT. The CDR3 spans 16 residues. V gave up 3 bases and J gave up 4 bases; unmatched junction bases: 4. The chain's CDR3 is CASSDLAGGLTGELFF. CDR3 in DNA: TGTGCCAGCAGTGATCTAGCGGGGGGACTCACCGGGGAGCTGTTTTTT.

This rearrangement joins TRBV19 to TRBJ1-5; D is undetermined. CDR3 length: 14 amino acids. Germline lookup yields CDR1 LNHDA and CDR2 SQIVND (reference sequence). Trimming took off 2 bases at V and 4 bases at J, with 9 bases between the two ends. The CDR3 DNA reads as TGTGCCAGTAGTATATCCGGGGAGAATCAGCCCCAGCATTTT. This gives the protein CASSISGENQPQHF.

The chain links TRBV4-1 to TRBJ1-4; D not certain. The V end lost 4 bases, the J end lost 7 bases, and 16 bases lay between the germline ends. The CDR3 has 15 residues. Germline V CDR1 and CDR2: MGHRA, YSYEKL. As DNA, the CDR3 is TGCGCCAGCAGCCTTCCCTCGGGGTCGGGTGAAAAACTGTTTTTT. It yields the protein CASSLPSGSGEKLFF.

The chain links TRBV29-1 to TRBJ1-4, with TRBD1 as a possible D gene (6 bases). The CDR3 covers 16 residues. CDR1 and CDR2 from the germline V gene are SQVTM and ANQGSEA. The ends were cut back, 5 bases at V and 10 bases at J, with 26 bases in the middle. The CDR3 here is CSVRTGGSGVSGKLFF. The CDR3 DNA sequence: TGCAGCGTTAGAACGGGGGGTTCAGGGGTATCAGGAAAACTGTTTTTT.

This clone is a singleton in its sample. V and J are TRBV19 and TRBJ2-1, with TRBD1 identical over 7 bases. The germline V gene encodes CDR1 LNHDA and CDR2 SQIVND (reference sequence). The CDR3 spans 14 residues. V shed 6 bases, J shed 8 bases, and the junction held 10 bases outside the gene matches. The CDR3 nucleotides are TGTGCCAGTAGGAACCCCTATGACAGGGATGAGCAGTTCTTC. Translated: CASRNPYDRDEQFF.

This rearrangement joins TRBV3-1 (or the pseudogene TRBV3-2) to TRBJ2-3, with D hard to call. Germline assignment: CDR1 LGHDT and CDR2 YNNKEL (reference sequence). This CDR3 region has 14 residues. The germline V and J ends were trimmed by 1 base and 4 bases, with 9 bases remaining between them. The CDR3 is CASSQGRQADTQYF. The CDR3 DNA is TGTGCCAGCAGCCAAGGTCGCCAGGCAGATACGCAGTATTTT.

The table lists this clone with a count of one. V gene TRBV2 combines with J gene TRBJ1-2; no reliable D call. This CDR3 spans 15 amino acids. From germline, CDR1 is SNHLY and CDR2 FYNNEI. The ends were cut back, 7 bases at V and 3 bases at J, with 18 bases in the middle. In DNA form, the CDR3 reads TGTGCCAGCACCGACACCTTTTTGTCGGACTATGGCTACACCTTC. Its translation: CASTDTFLSDYGYTF.

This clone has a handful of counts. The CDR3 is CASRGGGAVDTQYF. CDR3 nucleotide sequence: TGTGCCAGCAGGGGAGGGGGGGCCGTAGATACGCAGTATTTT. The chain couples TRBV28 to TRBJ2-3, with D perhaps TRBD2 (7 bases). Trimming pared 6 bases from V and 5 bases from J, leaving 15 bases between. The CDR3 contains 14 residues. Per the germline V gene, CDR1 is MDHEN and CDR2 is SYDVKM.

V gene TRBV5-6 combines with J gene TRBJ1-5; no firm D call. V was cut by 4 bases and J by 6 bases, with 8 bases left in between. Germline values: CDR1 SGHDT, CDR2 YYEEEE. The CDR3 contains 12 residues. CDR3: CASSTSGQPQHF. DNA for the CDR3: TGTGCCAGCAGCACCTCGGGTCAGCCCCAGCATTTT.

This clone was found once. The chain uses TRBV5-4 and TRBJ2-3; no definite D call. The germline gives CDR1 SGHNT, CDR2 YYREEE (reference sequence). V was pared by 3 bases and J by 4 bases, with 12 bases between. The CDR3 has 14 residues. CDR3 bases: TGTGCCAGCAGCTCCCCTGCGGTTGCAGATACGCAGTATTTT. It translates to CASSSPAVADTQYF.

This sequence joins TRBV7-9 and TRBJ2-7; D perhaps matches TRBD1 (5 bases). V shed 4 bases and J shed 6 bases, with 7 bases lying between them. CDR3 length: 11 amino acids. Germline loops: CDR1 SEHNR, CDR2 FQNEAQ (reference sequence). The CDR3 sequence: CASSSGSEQYF. Written as DNA, the CDR3 is TGTGCCAGCAGCTCAGGGTCCGAGCAGTACTTC. Full variable domain (missing parts from reference TRBV7-9 and TRBJ2-7): DTGVSQNPRHKITKRGQNVTFRCDPISEHNRLYWYRQTLGQGPEFLTYFQNEAQLEKSRLLSDRFSAERPKGSFSTLEIQRTEQGDSAMYLCASSSGSEQYFGPGTRLTVT.

This chain links TRBV29-1 with TRBJ2-7, with a possible D match to TRBD1 (6 bases). This CDR3 comprises 11 residues. Germline V CDR1 and CDR2: SQVTM, ANQGSEA. Trimming left V 5 bases short and J 5 bases short, with 10 bases between. The CDR3 loop is CSVPGVHEQYF. The CDR3, as DNA: TGCAGCGTTCCAGGGGTCCACGAGCAGTACTTC.

The rearrangement links TRBV28 to TRBJ1-2; D is perhaps TRBD1 (6 bases). This CDR3 is 13 amino acids long. Looked up from germline, CDR1 is MDHEN and CDR2 is SYDVKM. Trimming stripped 3 bases from V and 3 bases from J, with 8 bases between. The CDR3 coding sequence is TGTGCCAGCAGTTTTGGACAGCACTATGGCTACACCTTC. Translating it yields CASSFGQHYGYTF.

The CDR3 sequence: CASSVNADSNEKLFF. Here the CDR3 DNA reads TGTGCCAGCAGCGTAAACGCAGACTCGAATGAAAAACTGTTTTTT. This chain connects TRBV9 to TRBJ1-4; unclear D gene. Trimming shortened V by 1 base and J by 5 bases, and 12 bases separated the two germline ends. The V gene's germline CDR1 is SGDLS and CDR2 YYNGEE. The length of the CDR3 is 15 residues. The complete variable domain, with remaining parts taken from reference TRBV9 and TRBJ1-4, reads DSGVTQTPKHLITATGQRVTLRCSPRSGDLSVYWYQQSLDQGLQFLIQYYNGEERAKGNILERFSAQQFPDLHSELNLSSLELGDSALYFCASSVNADSNEKLFFGSGTQLSVL.

V gene TRBV27 combines with J gene TRBJ1-1; 10 bases line up with TRBD1. The ends lost 1 base at V and 5 bases at J; junction bases unmatched: 4. CDR1 is MNHEY, CDR2 SMNVEV, per germline (reference sequence). The length of the CDR3 is 15 residues. CDR3 sequence (DNA): TGTGCCAGCAGTTTATTAGACAGGGGGCGGACTGAAGCTTTCTTT. It is translated as CASSLLDRGRTEAFF.

The V gene is TRBV29-1, the J gene TRBJ1-2; a weak D match, TRBD1 (5 bases). The CDR3 is made up of 15 amino acids. Trimming removed 2 bases at V and 8 bases at J, with 21 bases between. Germline V gives CDR1 SQVTM, CDR2 ANQGSEA. CDR3 sequence (DNA): TGCAGCGTTGAAAGACCGTATACAGGATTTTCAGGCTACACCTTC. Its protein product is CSVERPYTGFSGYTF.

This chain uses TRBV28 with TRBJ1-1; D uncertain. Germline loops: CDR1 MDHEN, CDR2 SYDVKM. The CDR3 has 11 residues. The ends were cut back, 7 bases at V and 9 bases at J, with 12 bases in the middle. CDR3 sequence (DNA): TGTGCCAGCACGCGTACCCGAAAAGCTTTCTTT. This encodes CASTRTRKAFF.

The chain links TRBV4-1 to TRBJ1-1; D is possibly TRBD1 (5 bases). This CDR3 has 16 residues. The V and J ends lost 3 bases and 3 bases respectively, with 17 bases between them. Germline V CDR1 and CDR2: MGHRA, YSYEKL. CDR3 DNA: TGCGCCAGCAGCCAGGGCTGGGGGGGGAGGGACACTGAAGCTTTCTTT. Its protein product is CASSQGWGGRDTEAFF.

CDR3 sequence (DNA): TGCGCCAGCAGTCCGGGGGAGGTGAGCAATCAGCCCCAGCATTTT. Translated, it gives CASSPGEVSNQPQHF. The chain couples TRBV4-1 to TRBJ1-5; tentative D call: TRBD1 (5 bases). Trimming removed 6 bases at V and 1 base at J, with 13 bases between. The germline V gene has CDR1 MGHRA and CDR2 YSYEKL. The CDR3 consists of 15 residues.

The CDR3, as DNA: TGTGCCAGCAGCCAAGGTCTAGCGGAAGAGACCCAGTACTTC. It yields the protein CASSQGLAEETQYF. This sequence joins TRBV3-1 (or the pseudogene TRBV3-2) and TRBJ2-5; 7 bases agree with TRBD2. The trim removed 1 base at V and 3 bases at J, leaving 2 bases unmatched. CDR1 and CDR2 (germline): LGHDT, YNNKEL (reference sequence). This CDR3 contains 14 residues.

The rearrangement uses TRBV11-3 and TRBJ2-7, with 8 bases fitting TRBD1. Germline V lookup: CDR1 SGHNT, CDR2 YENEEA. The CDR3 consists of 12 residues. V was pared by 8 bases and J by 4 bases, with 4 bases of the junction left unmatched. The DNA of the CDR3 is TGTGCCAGCTCAGGACAGGGTTACGAGCAGTACTTC. Protein product: CASSGQGYEQYF.

The J gene is TRBJ2-1, the V gene TRBV28, with unresolved D. Trimming shortened V by 6 bases and J by 4 bases, and 16 bases separated the two germline ends. CDR1 is MDHEN and CDR2 is SYDVKM in the germline V gene. This CDR3 has 15 amino acids. The CDR3 region has the DNA TGTGCCAGCAGACTACGCCATGCCCCTTACAATGAGCAGTTCTTC. This gives the protein CASRLRHAPYNEQFF.